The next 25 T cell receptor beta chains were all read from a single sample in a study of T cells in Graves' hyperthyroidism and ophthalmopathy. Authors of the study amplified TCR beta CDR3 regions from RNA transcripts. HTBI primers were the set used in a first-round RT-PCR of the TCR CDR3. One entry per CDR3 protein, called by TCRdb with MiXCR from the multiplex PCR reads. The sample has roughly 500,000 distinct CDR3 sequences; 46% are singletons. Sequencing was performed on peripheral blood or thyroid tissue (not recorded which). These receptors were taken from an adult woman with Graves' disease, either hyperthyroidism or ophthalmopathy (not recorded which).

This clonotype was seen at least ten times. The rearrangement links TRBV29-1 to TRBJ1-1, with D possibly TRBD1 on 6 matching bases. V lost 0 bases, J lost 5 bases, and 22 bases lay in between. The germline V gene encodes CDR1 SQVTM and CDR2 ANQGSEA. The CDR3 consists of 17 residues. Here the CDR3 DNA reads TGCAGCGTTGAAGATCGAAGGGGGACCTATCGATGGACTGAAGCTTTCTTT. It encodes CSVEDRRGTYRWTEAFF.

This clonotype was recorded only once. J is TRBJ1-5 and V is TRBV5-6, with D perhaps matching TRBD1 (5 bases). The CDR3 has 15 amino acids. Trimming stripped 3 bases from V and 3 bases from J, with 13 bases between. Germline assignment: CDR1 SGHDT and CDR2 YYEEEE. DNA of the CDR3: TGTGCCAGCAGCTCCCAAGGGGCGTACAATCAGCCCCAGCATTTT. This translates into CASSSQGAYNQPQHF.

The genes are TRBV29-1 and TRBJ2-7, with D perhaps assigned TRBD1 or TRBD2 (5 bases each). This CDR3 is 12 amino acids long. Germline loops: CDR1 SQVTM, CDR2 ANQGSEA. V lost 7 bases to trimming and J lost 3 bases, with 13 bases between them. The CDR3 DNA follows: TGCAGCGCGCAGTGGGACGGCTACGAGCAGTACTTC. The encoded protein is CSAQWDGYEQYF.

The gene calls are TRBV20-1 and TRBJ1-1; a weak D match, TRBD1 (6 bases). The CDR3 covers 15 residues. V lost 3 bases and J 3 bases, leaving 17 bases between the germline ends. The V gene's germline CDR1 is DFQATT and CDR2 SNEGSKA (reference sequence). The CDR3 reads CSASGGGQTHTEAFF. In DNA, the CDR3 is TGCAGTGCTAGCGGGGGGGGGCAGACCCACACTGAAGCTTTCTTT.

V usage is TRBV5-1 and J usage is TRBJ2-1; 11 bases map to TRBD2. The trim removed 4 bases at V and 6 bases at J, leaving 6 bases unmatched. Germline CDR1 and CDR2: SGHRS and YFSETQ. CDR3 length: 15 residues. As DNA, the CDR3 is TGCGCCAGCAGCCCAGGGACTAGCGGCCTCAATGAGCAGTTCTTC. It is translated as CASSPGTSGLNEQFF.

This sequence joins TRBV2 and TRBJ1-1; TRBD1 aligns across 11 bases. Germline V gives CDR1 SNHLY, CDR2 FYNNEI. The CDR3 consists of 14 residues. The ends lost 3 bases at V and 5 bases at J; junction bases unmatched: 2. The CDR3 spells CASSEGDRGTEAFF. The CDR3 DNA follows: TGTGCCAGCAGTGAGGGGGACAGGGGGACTGAAGCTTTCTTT.

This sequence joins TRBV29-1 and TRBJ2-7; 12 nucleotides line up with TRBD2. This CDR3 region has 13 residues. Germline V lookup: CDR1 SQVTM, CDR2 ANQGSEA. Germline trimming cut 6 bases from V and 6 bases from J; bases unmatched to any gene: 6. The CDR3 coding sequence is TGCAGCGTGGTGACTAGCGGGAGTTCCGAGCAGTACTTC. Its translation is CSVVTSGSSEQYF.

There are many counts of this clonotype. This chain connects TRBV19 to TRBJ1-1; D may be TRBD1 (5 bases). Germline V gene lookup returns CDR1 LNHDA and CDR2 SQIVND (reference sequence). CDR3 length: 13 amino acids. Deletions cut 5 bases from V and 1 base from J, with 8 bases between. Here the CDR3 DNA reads TGTGCCAGTAGTGACAGACCGAACACTGAAGCTTTCTTT. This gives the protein CASSDRPNTEAFF.

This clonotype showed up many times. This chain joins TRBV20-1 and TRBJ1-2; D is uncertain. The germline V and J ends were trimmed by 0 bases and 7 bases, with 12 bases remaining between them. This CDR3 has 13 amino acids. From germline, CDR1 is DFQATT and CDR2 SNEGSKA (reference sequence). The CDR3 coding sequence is TGCAGTGCTAGAGAGTCATACGAACCTGGCTACACCTTC. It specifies CSARESYEPGYTF.

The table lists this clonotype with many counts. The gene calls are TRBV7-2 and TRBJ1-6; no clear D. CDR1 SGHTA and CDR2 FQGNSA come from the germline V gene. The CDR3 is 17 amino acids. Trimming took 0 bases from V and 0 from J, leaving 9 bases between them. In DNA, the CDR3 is TGTGCCAGCAGCTTAGCAGGCAGGAGCTCCTATAATTCACCCCTCCACTTT. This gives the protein CASSLAGRSSYNSPLHF.

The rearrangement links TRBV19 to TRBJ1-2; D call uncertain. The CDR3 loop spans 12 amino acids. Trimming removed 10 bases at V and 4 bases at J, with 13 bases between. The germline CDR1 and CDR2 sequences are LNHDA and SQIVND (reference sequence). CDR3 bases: TGTGCCACCAGGACGGATCCCTATGGCTACACCTTC. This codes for CATRTDPYGYTF.

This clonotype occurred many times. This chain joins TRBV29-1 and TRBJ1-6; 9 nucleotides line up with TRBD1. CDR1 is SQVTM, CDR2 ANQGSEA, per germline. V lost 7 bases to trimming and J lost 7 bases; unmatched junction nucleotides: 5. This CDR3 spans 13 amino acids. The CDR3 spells CSARDRVNSPLHF. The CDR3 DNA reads TGCAGCGCCCGGGACAGGGTGAATTCACCCCTCCACTTT.

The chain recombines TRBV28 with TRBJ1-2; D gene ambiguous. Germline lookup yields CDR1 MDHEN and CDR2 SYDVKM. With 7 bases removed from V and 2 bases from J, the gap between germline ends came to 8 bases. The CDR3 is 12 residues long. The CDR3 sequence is CASNRRNYGYTF. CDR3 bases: TGTGCCAGCAACAGACGGAACTATGGCTACACCTTC.

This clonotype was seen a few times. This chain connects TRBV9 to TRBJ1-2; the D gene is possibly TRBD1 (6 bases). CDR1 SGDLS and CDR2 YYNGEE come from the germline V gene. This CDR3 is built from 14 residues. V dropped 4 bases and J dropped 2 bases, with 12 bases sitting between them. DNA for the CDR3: TGTGCCAGCAGCTTGCGGACAGCGAACTATGGCTACACCTTC. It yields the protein CASSLRTANYGYTF.

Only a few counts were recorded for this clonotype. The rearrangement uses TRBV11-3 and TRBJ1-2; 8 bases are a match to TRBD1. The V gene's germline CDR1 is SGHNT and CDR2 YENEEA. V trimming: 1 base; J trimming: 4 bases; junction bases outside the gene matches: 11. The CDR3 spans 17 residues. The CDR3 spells CASSLVAVRTGPYGYTF. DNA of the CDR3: TGTGCCAGCAGCTTAGTTGCCGTTCGGACAGGGCCCTATGGCTACACCTTC. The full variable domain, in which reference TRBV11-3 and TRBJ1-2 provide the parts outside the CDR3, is EAGVVQSPRYKIIEKKQPVAFWCNPISGHNTLYWYLQNLGQGPELLIRYENEEAVDDSQLPKDRFSAERLKGVDSTLKIQPAELGDSAVYLCASSLVAVRTGPYGYTFGSGTRLTVV.

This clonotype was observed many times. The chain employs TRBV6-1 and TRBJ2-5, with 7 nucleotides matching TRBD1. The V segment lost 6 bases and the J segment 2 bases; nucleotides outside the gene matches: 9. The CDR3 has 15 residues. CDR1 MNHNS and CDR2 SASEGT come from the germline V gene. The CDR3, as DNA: TGTGCCAGCAGCGTCGACAGGGTAGCACAAGAGACCCAGTACTTC. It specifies CASSVDRVAQETQYF.

CDR3 nucleotide sequence: TGTGCCACGCTACAACCCCAGAGGAGTCTCACCTTC. Translation gives CATLQPQRSLTF. The chain combines TRBV6-4 with TRBJ1-2; no clear D. The germline V gene has CDR1 MRHNA and CDR2 SNTAGT. V gave up 10 bases and J gave up 13 bases, with 22 bases separating them. This CDR3 contains 12 residues.

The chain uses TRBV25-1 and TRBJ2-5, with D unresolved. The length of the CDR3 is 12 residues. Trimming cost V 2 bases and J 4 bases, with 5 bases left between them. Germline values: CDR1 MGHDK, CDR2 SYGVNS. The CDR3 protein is CASSEPLETQYF. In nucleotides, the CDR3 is TGTGCCAGCAGTGAACCACTAGAGACCCAGTACTTC.

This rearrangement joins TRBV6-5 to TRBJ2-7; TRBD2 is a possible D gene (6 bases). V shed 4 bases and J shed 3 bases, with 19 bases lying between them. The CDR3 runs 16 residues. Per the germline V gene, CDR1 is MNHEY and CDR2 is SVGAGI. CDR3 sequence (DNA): TGTGCCAGCAGTTCCTTATTGGGGGGTGAGTTCTACGAGCAGTACTTC. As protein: CASSSLLGGEFYEQYF.

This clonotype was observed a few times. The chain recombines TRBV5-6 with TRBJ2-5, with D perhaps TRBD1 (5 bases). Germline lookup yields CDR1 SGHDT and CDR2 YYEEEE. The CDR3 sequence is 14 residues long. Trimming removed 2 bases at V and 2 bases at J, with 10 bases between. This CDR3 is CASSFPTVQETQYF. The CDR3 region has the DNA TGTGCCAGCAGCTTCCCGACAGTTCAAGAGACCCAGTACTTC. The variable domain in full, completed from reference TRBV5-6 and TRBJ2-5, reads DAGVTQSPTHLIKTRGQQVTLRCSPKSGHDTVSWYQQALGQGPQFIFQYYEEEERQRGNFPDRFSGHQFPNYSSELNVNALLLGDSALYLCASSFPTVQETQYFGPGTRLLVL.

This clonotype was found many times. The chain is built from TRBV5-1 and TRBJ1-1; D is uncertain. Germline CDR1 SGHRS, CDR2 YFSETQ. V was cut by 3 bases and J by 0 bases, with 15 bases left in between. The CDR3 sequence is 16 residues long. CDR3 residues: CASSSGPEAMNTEAFF. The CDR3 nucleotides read TGCGCCAGCAGCTCCGGCCCGGAGGCCATGAACACTGAAGCTTTCTTT.

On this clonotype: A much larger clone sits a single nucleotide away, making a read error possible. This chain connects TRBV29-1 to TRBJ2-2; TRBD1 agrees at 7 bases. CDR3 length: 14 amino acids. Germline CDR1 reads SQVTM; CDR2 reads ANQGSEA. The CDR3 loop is CGAMGQKNTGELFF. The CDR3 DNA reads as TGCGGCGCTATGGGACAGAAAAACACCGGGGAGCTGTTTTTT.

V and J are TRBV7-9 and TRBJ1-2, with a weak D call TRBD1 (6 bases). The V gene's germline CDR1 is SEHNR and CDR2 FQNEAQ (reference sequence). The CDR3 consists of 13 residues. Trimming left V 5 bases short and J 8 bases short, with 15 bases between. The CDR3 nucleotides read TGTGCCAGCAGCCACCGGCAGGGGAGCGGCTACACCTTC. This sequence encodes CASSHRQGSGYTF.

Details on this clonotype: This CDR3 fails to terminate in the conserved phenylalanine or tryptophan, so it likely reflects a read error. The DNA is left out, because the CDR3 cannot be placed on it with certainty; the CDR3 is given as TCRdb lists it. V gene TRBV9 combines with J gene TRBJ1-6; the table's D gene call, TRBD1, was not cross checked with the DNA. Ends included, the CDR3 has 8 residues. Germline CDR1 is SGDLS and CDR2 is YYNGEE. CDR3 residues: CASSGSRD.

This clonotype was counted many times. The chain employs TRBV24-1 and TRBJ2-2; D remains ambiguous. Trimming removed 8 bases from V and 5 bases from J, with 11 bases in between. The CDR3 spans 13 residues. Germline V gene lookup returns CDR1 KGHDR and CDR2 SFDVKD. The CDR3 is CATMESATGELFF. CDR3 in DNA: TGTGCCACCATGGAGTCGGCTACCGGGGAGCTGTTTTTT.